This record covers a single T cell receptor beta chain. This clone was seen once. Its antigen has not been determined. The record has no base qualities; no much larger clone is one base away. Trimming takes 3 bases from V and 3 bases from J, and the germline ends sit 15 bases apart. As encoded in the germline V gene (reference sequence), CDR1 is GTSNPN while CDR2 is SVGIG. The CDR3 spans 15 residues, from the cysteine through the phenylalanine. The entry retains the CDR3 DNA only, 45 bases that are in frame from base 1. This entry belongs to a study of T cell changes during pregnancy in multiple sclerosis (dated by TCRdb to 2018 to 2020). At the level of the whole study: The study examined how the T cell repertoire changed over the course of pregnancy in women with multiple sclerosis.

The library was generated by the immunoSEQ multiplex PCR assay. Sourced from immuneACCESS, this table was stored by TCRdb with only in-frame sequences that have V and J called. A share of the clones is absent; for the studies checked, an unresolved V gene accounts for under half, and the remainder has no known explanation. Here the sample has 45,000 to 70,000 clones; about 90% occur a single time. The top ten hold around 0.16% of the sample. This sequence originates from a female donor in good health, enrolled as a control in a pregnancy study. The sample here was CD4+ T cells from peripheral blood mononuclear cells, taken after pregnancy. The chain employs TRBV30 and TRBJ1-3; TRBD1 is possibly the D segment (6 matching bases). The CDR3 protein: CAWRDPGTHGNTIYF. The DNA is TGTGCCTGGAGAGACCCCGGGACACATGGAAACACCATATATTTT.